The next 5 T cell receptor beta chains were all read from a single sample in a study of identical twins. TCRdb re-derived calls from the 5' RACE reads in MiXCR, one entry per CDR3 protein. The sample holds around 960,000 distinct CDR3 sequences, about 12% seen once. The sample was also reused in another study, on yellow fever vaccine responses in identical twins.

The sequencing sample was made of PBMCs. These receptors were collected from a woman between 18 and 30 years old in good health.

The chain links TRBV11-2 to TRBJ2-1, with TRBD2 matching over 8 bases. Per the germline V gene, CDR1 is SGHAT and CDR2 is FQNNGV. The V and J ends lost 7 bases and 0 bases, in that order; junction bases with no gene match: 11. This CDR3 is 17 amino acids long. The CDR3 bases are TGTGCCAGCACCCCCCCCCAAACTAGCGGCTCCTACAATGAGCAGTTCTTC. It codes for CASTPPQTSGSYNEQFF.

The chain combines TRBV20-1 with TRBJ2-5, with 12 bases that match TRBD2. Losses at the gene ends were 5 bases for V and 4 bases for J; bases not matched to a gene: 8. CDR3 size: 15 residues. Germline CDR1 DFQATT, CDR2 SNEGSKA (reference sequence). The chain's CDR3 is CSAPGLAGGIETQYF. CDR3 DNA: TGCAGTGCTCCCGGGCTAGCGGGGGGGATAGAGACCCAGTACTTC.

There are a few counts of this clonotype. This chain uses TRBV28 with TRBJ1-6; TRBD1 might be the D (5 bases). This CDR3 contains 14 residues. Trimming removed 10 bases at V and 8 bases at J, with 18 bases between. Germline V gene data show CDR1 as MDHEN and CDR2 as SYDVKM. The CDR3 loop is CAIRGSVGYSPLHF. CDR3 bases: TGTGCCATTAGGGGATCTGTGGGATATTCACCCCTCCACTTT.

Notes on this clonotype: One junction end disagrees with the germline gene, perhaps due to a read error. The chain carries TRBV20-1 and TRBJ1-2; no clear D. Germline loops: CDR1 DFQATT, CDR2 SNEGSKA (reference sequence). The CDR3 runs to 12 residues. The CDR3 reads CSARIGNYGHTF. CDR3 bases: TGCAGTGCACGCATAGGAAACTATGGCCACACCTTC.

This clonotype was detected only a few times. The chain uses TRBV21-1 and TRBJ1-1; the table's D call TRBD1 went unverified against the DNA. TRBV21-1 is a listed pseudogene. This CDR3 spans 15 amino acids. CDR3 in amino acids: CASSSRGKGSTEAFF. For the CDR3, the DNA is TGTGCCAGCAGCTCCCGGGGTAAGGGGAGCACTGAAGCTTTCTTT.